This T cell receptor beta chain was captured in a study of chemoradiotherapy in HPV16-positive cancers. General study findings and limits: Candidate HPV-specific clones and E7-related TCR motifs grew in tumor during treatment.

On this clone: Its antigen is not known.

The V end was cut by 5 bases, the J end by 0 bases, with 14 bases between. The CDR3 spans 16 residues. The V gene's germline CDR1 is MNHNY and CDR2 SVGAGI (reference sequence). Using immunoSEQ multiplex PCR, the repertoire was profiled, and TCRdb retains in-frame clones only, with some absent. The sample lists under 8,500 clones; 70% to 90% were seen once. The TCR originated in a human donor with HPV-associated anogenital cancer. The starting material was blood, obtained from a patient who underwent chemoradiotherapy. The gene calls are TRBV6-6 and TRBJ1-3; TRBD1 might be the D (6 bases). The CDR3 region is CASSGPGESSGNTIYF. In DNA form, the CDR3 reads TGTGCCAGCAGTGGGCCAGGGGAGAGCTCTGGAAACACCATATATTTT.